The sequence of this TCR beta chain was determined in a study of cytomegalovirus exposure and HLA in healthy donors. Germline CDR1 and CDR2: KGHSH and LQKENI. CDR3 length: 13 residues. Researchers ran the PCR with 60 Vbeta and 13 Jbeta primers. Sequenced by immunoSEQ multiplex PCR; TCRdb stores in-frame clones only, minus some. The data hold 150,000 to 200,000 clones, with about 65% observed a single time. Sequencing was performed on PBMCs. This sequence joins TRBV18 and TRBJ1-1; the D is unclear. The receptor was isolated from a man aged 40-49 years in good health and CMV-seropositive. CDR3 sequence reads: CATLGVMNTEAFF. The CDR3 DNA reads as TGTGCGACCCTCGGGGTGATGAACACTGAAGCTTTCTTT.